This record looks at one T cell receptor beta chain sequence and its context. Antigen specificity is unknown. The data were obtained in a study of T cell responses to AZD1222 COVID-19 vaccine. The study, taken as a whole, reports: The donor group comprised mostly white British people and more females; the analysis possibly underestimated clonal diversity. Vaccination with two AZD1222 doses was followed by a rise in Spike-specific TCR breadth and depth. Distributed over spike, vaccine-associated CD4 TCRs predominated at 160-218 and 743-854. The reported proportion of spike-specific TCRs targeting unmutated variant regions was nearly half.

The CDR3 extends over 18 amino acids. CDR1 LGHDT and CDR2 YNNKEL come from the germline V gene (reference sequence). Trimming shortened V by 0 bases and J by 8 bases, and 25 bases separated the two germline ends. Data came from immunoSEQ multiplex PCR; TCRdb stores just in-frame clones and leaves some out. Of 200,000 to 250,000 clones listed, around 93% are singletons. The sample in question was peripheral blood, obtained on day 0 of MenACWY control vaccination. V gene TRBV3-1 (or the pseudogene TRBV3-2) combines with J gene TRBJ1-2; the D gene is possibly TRBD1 (5 bases). The sequence was obtained from an adult in good health. For the CDR3, the DNA is TGTGCCAGCAGCCAAGAGGGGTCTGGACACCGCATCCCCTACGGCTACACCTTC. Translation: CASSQEGSGHRIPYGYTF.